A single sample gave rise to the 6 T cell receptor beta chains below, sequenced in a study of blood T cell repertoires in COVID-19. Here immunoSEQ multiplex PCR was the method, and the copy in TCRdb shows in-frame clones only, minus some. The sample has approximately 230,000 clones; more than 75% are singletons. What was sequenced was PBMCs or T cells enriched from blood (not recorded which). These receptors originate from a man aged 40-55 years who had recovered from COVID-19.

J is TRBJ1-4 and V is TRBV6-4; 7 positions match TRBD1. CDR3 length equals 15 residues. V was pared by 4 bases and J by 6 bases, with 8 bases of the junction left unmatched. CDR1 MRHNA and CDR2 SNTAGT come from the germline V gene. CDR3 amino acids: CASSVSDRNDEKLFF. The CDR3 DNA is TGTGCCAGCAGTGTTTCGGACAGGAATGATGAAAAACTGTTTTTT.

This chain links TRBV7-9 with TRBJ2-1; TRBD2 matches at 7 bases. The ends lost 6 bases at V and 3 bases at J; junction bases unmatched: 11. The CDR3 is made up of 16 amino acids. Germline V gives CDR1 SEHNR, CDR2 FQNEAQ (reference sequence). The CDR3 is CASSYRRDYLYNEQFF. CDR3 nucleotides: TGTGCCAGCAGTTACCGTCGGGACTACCTCTACAATGAGCAGTTCTTC.

This clone came up a few times. V gene TRBV10-3 combines with J gene TRBJ1-2; 11 bases align to TRBD1. This CDR3 is 15 amino acids long. Germline V CDR1 and CDR2: ENHRY, SYGVKD. The V segment lost 8 bases and the J segment 8 bases; nucleotides outside the gene matches: 13. The CDR3 coding sequence is TGTGCCATCGGAGGGGTAGGACAGGGGGCGTCCGGCTACACCTTC. Its protein is CAIGGVGQGASGYTF.

In DNA, the CDR3 is TGCGCCAGCAGCTTGGGGACAGAGCAGTACGAGCAGTACTTC. Translating it yields CASSLGTEQYEQYF. This sequence joins TRBV5-1 and TRBJ2-7, with D maybe TRBD1 (6 bases). V lost 0 bases and J 4 bases, leaving 11 bases between the germline ends. This CDR3 spans 14 amino acids. Germline V gene sequence: CDR1 SGHRS, CDR2 YFSETQ.

The chain uses TRBV13 and TRBJ1-4; D not certain. CDR3 length: 16 residues. Germline CDR1 PRHDT, CDR2 FYEKMQ (reference sequence). V was cut by 4 bases and J by 7 bases, with 19 bases left in between. The CDR3 sequence: CASSSQRESSGEKLFF. The CDR3 DNA reads TGTGCCAGCAGCTCCCAACGCGAGTCCTCGGGTGAAAAACTGTTTTTT.

This chain uses TRBV11-2 with TRBJ1-4; 9 nucleotides agree with TRBD1. The V gene's germline CDR1 is SGHAT and CDR2 FQNNGV. The V and J ends lost 5 bases and 8 bases, in that order; junction bases with no gene match: 9. The CDR3 is 15 residues long. For the CDR3, the DNA is TGTGCCAGCAGCCCGGGTTTGGACAGGGGAGAAAAACTGTTTTTT. As protein: CASSPGLDRGEKLFF.